Given below is one TCR beta chain in context. In TCRdb, the RT-PCR reads were re-called with MiXCR into one record per CDR3 protein. The table records hundreds of thousands of distinct CDR3 sequences, about 11% of them present only once. V lost 1 base and J lost 5, with 12 bases in between. CDR3 length equals 15 residues. The data were obtained in a study of response to subunit inactivated influenza vaccine. The sample was also linked to a second study, of T cells expressing NK-cell markers. Per that study: As the method of synthesis, 5'RACE template switching with UMIs yielded TCR beta cDNA.

The clonotype was recovered from a man in his fifties who received an inactivated influenza vaccine. The chain joins TRBV12-3 or TRBV12-4 to TRBJ2-1, with D possibly being TRBD2 (6 bases). Material: PBMCs from blood, obtained on the day of vaccination. The CDR3 sequence: CASSLVGGTDNEQFF. In DNA form, the CDR3 reads TGTGCCAGCAGTTTAGTGGGGGGAACTGACAATGAGCAGTTCTTC.